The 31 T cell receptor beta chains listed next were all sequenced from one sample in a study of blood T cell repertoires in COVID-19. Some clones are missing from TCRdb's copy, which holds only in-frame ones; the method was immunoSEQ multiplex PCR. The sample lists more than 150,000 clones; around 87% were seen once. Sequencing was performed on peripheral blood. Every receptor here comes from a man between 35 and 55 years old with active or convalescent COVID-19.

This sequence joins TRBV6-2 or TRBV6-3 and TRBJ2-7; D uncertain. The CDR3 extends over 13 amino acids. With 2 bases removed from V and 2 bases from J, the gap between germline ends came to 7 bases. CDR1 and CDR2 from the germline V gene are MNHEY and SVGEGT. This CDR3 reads CASSYNTPYEQYF. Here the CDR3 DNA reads TGTGCCAGCAGTTACAACACACCCTACGAGCAGTACTTC.

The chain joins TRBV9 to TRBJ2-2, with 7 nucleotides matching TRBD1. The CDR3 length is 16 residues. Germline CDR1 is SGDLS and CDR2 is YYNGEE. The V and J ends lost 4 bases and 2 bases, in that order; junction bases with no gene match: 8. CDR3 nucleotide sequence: TGTGCCAGCAGCAAGAGGGGGCAGGGTAACACCGGGGAGCTGTTTTTT. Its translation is CASSKRGQGNTGELFF.

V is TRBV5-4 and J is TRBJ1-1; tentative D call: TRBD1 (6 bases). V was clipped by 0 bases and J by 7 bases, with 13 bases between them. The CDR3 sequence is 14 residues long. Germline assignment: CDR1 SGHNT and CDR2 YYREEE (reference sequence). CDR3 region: CASSLGSGGLEAFF. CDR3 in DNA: TGTGCCAGCAGCTTGGGGAGCGGGGGCCTTGAAGCTTTCTTT.

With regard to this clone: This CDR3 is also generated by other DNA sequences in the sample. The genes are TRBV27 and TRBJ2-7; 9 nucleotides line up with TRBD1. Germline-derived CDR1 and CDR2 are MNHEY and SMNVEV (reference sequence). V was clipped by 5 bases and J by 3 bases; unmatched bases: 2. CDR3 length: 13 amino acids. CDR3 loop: CASSQDRGYEQYF. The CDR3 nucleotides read TGTGCCAGCAGTCAGGACAGGGGCTACGAGCAGTACTTC.

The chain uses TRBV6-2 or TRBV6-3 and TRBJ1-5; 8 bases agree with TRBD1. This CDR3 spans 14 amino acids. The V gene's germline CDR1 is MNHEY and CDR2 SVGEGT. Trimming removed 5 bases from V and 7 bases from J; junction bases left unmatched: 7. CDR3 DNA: TGTGCCAGCAGTCCCACAGGGGGAAGGCAGCCCCAGCATTTT. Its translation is CASSPTGGRQPQHF.

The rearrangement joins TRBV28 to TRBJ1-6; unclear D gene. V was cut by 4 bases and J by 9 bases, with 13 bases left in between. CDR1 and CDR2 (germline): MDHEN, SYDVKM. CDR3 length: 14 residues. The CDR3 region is CASSSDGVASPLHF. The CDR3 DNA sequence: TGTGCCAGCAGTTCGGACGGGGTTGCTTCACCCCTCCACTTT.

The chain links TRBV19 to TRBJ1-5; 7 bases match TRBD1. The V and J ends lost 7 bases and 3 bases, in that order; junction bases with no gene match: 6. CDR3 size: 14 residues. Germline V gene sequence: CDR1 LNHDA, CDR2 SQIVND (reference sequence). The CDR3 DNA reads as TGTGCCAGTACCCTCGGACAGGCCAATCAGCCCCAGCATTTT. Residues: CASTLGQANQPQHF.

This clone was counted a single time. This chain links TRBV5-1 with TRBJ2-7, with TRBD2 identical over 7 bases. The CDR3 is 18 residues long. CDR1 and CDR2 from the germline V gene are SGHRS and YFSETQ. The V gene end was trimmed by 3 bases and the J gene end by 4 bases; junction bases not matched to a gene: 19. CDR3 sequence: CASSWGPSSGGGRYEQYF. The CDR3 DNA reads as TGCGCCAGCAGCTGGGGCCCTTCTAGTGGCGGGGGACGGTACGAGCAGTACTTC.

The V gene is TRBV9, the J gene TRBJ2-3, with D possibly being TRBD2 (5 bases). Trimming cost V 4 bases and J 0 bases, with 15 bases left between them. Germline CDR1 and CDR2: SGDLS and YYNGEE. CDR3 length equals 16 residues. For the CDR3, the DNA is TGTGCCAGCAGCCCGACCGGAGGAGGTAGCACAGATACGCAGTATTTT. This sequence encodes CASSPTGGGSTDTQYF.

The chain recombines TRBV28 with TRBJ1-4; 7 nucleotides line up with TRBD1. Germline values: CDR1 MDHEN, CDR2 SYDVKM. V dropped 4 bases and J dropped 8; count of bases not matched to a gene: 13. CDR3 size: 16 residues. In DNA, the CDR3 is TGTGCCAGCAGTTCCTCCGACAGGGTGGAAGGGGAAAAACTGTTTTTT. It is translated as CASSSSDRVEGEKLFF.

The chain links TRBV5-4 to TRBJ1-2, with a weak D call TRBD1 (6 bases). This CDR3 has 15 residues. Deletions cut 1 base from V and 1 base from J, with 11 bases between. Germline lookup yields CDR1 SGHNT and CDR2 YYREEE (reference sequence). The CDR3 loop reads CASSLSGVGNYGYTF. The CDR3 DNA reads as TGTGCCAGCAGCTTGTCAGGGGTCGGTAACTATGGCTACACCTTC. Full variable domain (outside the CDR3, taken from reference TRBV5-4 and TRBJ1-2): ETGVTQSPTHLIKTRGQQVTLRCSSQSGHNTVSWYQQALGQGPQFIFQYYREEENGRGNFPPRFSGLQFPNYSSELNVNALELDDSALYLCASSLSGVGNYGYTFGSGTRLTVV.

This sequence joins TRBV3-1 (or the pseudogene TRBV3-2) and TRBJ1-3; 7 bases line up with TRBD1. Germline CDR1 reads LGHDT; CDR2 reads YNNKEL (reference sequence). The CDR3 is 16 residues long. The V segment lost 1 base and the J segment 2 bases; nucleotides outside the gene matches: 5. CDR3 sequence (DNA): TGTGCCAGCAGCCAAGGCGGACAGGTTGCTGGAAACACCATATATTTT. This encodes CASSQGGQVAGNTIYF.

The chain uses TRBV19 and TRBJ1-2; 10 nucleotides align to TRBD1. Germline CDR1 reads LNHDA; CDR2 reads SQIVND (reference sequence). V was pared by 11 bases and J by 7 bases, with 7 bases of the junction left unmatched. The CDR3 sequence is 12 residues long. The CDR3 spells CAGQTGGFGYTF. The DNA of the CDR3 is TGTGCCGGCCAGACAGGGGGCTTTGGCTACACCTTC. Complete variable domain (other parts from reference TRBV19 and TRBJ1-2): DGGITQSPKYLFRKEGQNVTLSCEQNLNHDAMYWYRQDPGQGLRLIYYSQIVNDFQKGDIAEGYSVSREKKESFPLTVTSAQKNPTAFYLCAGQTGGFGYTFGSGTRLTVV.

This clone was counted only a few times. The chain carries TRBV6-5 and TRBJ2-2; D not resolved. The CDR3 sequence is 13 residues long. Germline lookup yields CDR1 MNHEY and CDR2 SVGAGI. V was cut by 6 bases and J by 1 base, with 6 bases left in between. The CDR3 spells CASRQLNTGELFF. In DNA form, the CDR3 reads TGTGCCAGCAGACAGTTGAACACCGGGGAGCTGTTTTTT.

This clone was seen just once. CDR3 coding DNA: TGTGCCAGCAGTCCCCTTCCCCCTGAAGCTTTCTTT. As protein: CASSPLPPEAFF. V is TRBV28 and J is TRBJ1-1; D is undetermined. This CDR3 is 12 amino acids long. The V gene's germline CDR1 is MDHEN and CDR2 SYDVKM. The V gene lost 5 bases and the J gene lost 6 bases, with 10 bases spanning the gap.

The DNA of the CDR3 is TGTGCCAGCAGCTTACTGAGCGGAACTAGCACAGATACGCAGTATTTT. Its translation: CASSLLSGTSTDTQYF. The rearrangement uses TRBV11-2 and TRBJ2-3; the D gene is possibly TRBD2 (5 bases). There are 16 residues in the CDR3. V lost 2 bases to trimming and J lost 0 bases, with 12 bases between them. From germline, CDR1 is SGHAT and CDR2 FQNNGV.

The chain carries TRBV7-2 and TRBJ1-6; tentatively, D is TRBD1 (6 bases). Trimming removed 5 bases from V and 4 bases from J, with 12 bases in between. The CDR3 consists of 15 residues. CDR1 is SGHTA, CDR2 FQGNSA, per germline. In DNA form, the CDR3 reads TGTGCCAGCAGCGAGCTGGGGGCTTATAATTCACCCCTCCACTTT. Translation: CASSELGAYNSPLHF.

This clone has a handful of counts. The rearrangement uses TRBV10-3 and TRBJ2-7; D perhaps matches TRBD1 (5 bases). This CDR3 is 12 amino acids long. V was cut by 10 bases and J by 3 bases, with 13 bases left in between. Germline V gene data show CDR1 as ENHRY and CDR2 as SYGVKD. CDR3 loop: CATGHGSYEQYF. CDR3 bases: TGTGCCACCGGACACGGTAGCTACGAGCAGTACTTC.

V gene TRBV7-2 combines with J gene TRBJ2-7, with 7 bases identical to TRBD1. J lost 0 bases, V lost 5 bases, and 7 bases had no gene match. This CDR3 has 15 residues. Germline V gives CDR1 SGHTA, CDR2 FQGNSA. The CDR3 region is CASSPDRSLSYEQYF. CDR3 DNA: TGTGCCAGCAGCCCGGACAGGTCCCTCTCCTACGAGCAGTACTTC.

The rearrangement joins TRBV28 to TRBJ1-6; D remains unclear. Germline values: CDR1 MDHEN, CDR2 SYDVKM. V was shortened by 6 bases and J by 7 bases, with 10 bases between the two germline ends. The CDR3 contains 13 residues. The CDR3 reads CASSLESNSPLHF. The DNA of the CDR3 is TGTGCCAGCAGCCTTGAGTCGAATTCACCCCTCCACTTT.

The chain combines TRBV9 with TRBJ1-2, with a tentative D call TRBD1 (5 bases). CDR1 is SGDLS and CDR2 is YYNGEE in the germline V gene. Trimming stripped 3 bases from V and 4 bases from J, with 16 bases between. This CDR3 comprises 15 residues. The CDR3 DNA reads TGTGCCAGCAGCGGGGCCTCAGGGCCTTTCTATGGCTACACCTTC. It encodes CASSGASGPFYGYTF.

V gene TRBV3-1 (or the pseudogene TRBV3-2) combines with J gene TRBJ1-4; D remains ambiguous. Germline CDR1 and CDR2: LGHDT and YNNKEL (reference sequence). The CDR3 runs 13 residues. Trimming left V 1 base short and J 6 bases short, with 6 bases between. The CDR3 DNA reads TGTGCCAGCAGCCAAGTTGACTATGAAAAACTGTTTTTT. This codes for CASSQVDYEKLFF.

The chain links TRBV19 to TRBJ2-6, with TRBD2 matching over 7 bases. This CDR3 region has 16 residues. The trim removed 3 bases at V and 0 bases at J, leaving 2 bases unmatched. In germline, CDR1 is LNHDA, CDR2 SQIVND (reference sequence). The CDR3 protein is CASSIGGSSGANVLTF. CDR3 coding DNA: TGTGCCAGTAGTATCGGCGGGAGCTCTGGGGCCAACGTCCTGACTTTC.

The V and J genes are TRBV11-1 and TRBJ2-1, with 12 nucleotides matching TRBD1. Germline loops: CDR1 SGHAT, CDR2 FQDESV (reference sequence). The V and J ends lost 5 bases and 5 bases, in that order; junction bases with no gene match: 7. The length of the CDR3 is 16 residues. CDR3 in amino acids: CASSDQGQGAHNEQFF. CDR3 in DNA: TGTGCCAGCAGCGACCAGGGACAGGGGGCCCACAATGAGCAGTTCTTC.

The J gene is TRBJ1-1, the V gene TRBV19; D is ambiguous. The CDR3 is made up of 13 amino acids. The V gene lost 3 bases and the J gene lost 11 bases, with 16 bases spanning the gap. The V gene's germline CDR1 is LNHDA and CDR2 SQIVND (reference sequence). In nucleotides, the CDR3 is TGTGCCAGTAGTATGAGGGAGTGGCTGGAGGCTTTCTTT. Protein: CASSMREWLEAFF.

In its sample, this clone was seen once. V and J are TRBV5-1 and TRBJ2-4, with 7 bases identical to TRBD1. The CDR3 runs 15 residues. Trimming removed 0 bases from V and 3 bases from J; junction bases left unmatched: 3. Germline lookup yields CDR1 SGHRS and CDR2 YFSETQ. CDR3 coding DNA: TGCGCCAGCAGCTTGGATACAGGGGTCAAAAACATTCAGTACTTC. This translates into CASSLDTGVKNIQYF.

Here the CDR3 reads CASRSGLGWETQYF. DNA for the CDR3: TGTGCCAGCAGGTCCGGACTAGGATGGGAGACCCAGTACTTC. The chain has TRBV7-3 and TRBJ2-5, with TRBD2 identical over 7 bases. In germline, CDR1 is SGHTA, CDR2 FQGTGA. CDR3 length: 14 amino acids. V shed 6 bases and J 5 bases; nucleotides not matched to a gene: 9.

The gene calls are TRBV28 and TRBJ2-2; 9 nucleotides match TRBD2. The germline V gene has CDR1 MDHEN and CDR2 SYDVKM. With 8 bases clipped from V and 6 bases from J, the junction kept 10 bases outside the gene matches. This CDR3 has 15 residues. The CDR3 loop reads CASVPVAGEAGELFF. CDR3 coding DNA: TGTGCCAGCGTACCGGTAGCGGGGGAGGCCGGGGAGCTGTTTTTT.

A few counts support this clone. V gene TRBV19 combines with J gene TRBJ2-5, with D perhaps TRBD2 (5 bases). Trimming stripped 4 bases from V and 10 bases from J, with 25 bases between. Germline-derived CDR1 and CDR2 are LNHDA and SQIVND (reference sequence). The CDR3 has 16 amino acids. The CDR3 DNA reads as TGTGCCAGTAGTAGTGGGAGTGTGGCTAGTGGATCGATCCAGTACTTC. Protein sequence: CASSSGSVASGSIQYF.

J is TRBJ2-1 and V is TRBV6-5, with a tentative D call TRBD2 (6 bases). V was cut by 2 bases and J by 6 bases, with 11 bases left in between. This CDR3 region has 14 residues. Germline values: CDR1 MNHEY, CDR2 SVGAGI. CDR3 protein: CASSYPGVLNEQFF. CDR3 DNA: TGTGCCAGCAGTTACCCGGGAGTCCTCAATGAGCAGTTCTTC.

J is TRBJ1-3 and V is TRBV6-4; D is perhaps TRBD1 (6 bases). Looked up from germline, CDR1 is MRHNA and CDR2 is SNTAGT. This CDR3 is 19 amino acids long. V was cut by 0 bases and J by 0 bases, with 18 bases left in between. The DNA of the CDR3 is TGTGCCAGCAGTGACTCGGTTCTGGCAGGGGCCTTCTCTGGAAACACCATATATTTT. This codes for CASSDSVLAGAFSGNTIYF.